This is a list of T cell receptor beta chains from one sample in a study of OX40 agonist ivuxolimab in advanced cancers. Sequencing was performed with immunoSEQ multiplex PCR; in TCRdb, only in-frame clones are kept and a portion is missing. In the table there are tens of thousands of clones, 65% to 90% of which are singletons. The sample was CD4+ or CD8+ T cells sorted from blood, taken in a trial of the OX40 agonist ivuxolimab. These receptor sequences come from an adult with an advanced solid tumor such as melanoma, head and neck, liver or kidney cancer. Each CDR3 is given with its conserved first and last residue. D genes are given only for firm matches. Clone size is shown for a subset of rows, as once, few, many or a class of expanded clone.

DNA,CDR3,D,J,length,size,V
TGTGCCAGCAGCGGTGGACAGGGGATAGGAGAGACCCAGTACTTC,CASSGGQGIGETQYF,TRBD1,TRBJ2-5,15,NA,TRBV5-4
TGTGCCAGCTTCCCCCGGGGGGGCTCGGTGGGGGAGACCCAGTACTTC,CASFPRGGSVGETQYF,TRBD2,TRBJ2-5,16,NA,TRBV7-8
TGTGCCAGCATCAACTGGGGGGGGCAGCCCTCCTACAATGAGCAGTTCTTC,CASINWGGQPSYNEQFF,NA,TRBJ2-1,17,NA,TRBV5-6
TGCGCCAGCAGCCAAGATGCGGGACTGCGTTTCGGCAATCAGCCCCAGCATTTT,CASSQDAGLRFGNQPQHF,NA,TRBJ1-5,18,medium-sized,TRBV4-1
TGTGCCAGCAGTTTCTTAGGAACAGGGGCCAATCACACGGGCTACACCTTC,CASSFLGTGANHTGYTF,TRBD1,TRBJ1-2,17,NA,TRBV27
TGTGCCAGCAGTCCCACCCCCCACGAGCAGTACTTC,CASSPTPHEQYF,NA,TRBJ2-7,12,once,TRBV28
TGTGCCAGCAGTTCGGCAGCCGACCCTCCCGGAAGGGATGAGCAGTTCTTC,CASSSAADPPGRDEQFF,NA,TRBJ2-1,17,NA,TRBV5-6
TGTGCCAGCAGCTTAGCCGAGACCCAGTACTTC,CASSLAETQYF,NA,TRBJ2-5,11,NA,TRBV7-9
TGTGCCAGCAGCTTAGTAACATTGTCGGGGGGGAAAGAGACCCAGTACTTC,CASSLVTLSGGKETQYF,TRBD2,TRBJ2-5,17,NA,TRBV7-6
TGTGCCAGCAGCGGGACAGGGACTGGAAACACCATATATTTT,CASSGTGTGNTIYF,TRBD1,TRBJ1-3,14,NA,TRBV9
TGTGCCAGCAGTTACTCCACGAGAAAACCCTACGAGCAGTACTTC,CASSYSTRKPYEQYF,NA,TRBJ2-7,15,NA,TRBV6-6
TGCGCCAGCAGCCAAGATCTGGCTGGAGTTAGGTATGGCTACACCTTC,CASSQDLAGVRYGYTF,NA,TRBJ1-2,16,NA,TRBV4-1
TGTGCCAGCAGCACCGGGACAATTAGCACAGATACGCAGTATTTT,CASSTGTISTDTQYF,NA,TRBJ2-3,15,once,TRBV14
TGTGCCAGCTCACCGGACACAATCTATGGCTACACCTTC,CASSPDTIYGYTF,NA,TRBJ1-2,13,NA,TRBV18
TGTGCCAGCAGTGAACAGGGAGTTGAAGCTTTCTTT,CASSEQGVEAFF,NA,TRBJ1-1,12,NA,TRBV2
TGTGCCAGCAGCCCGGTACAGGGGAGCTCCTACGAGCAGTACTTC,CASSPVQGSSYEQYF,TRBD1,TRBJ2-7,15,NA,TRBV5-4
TGTGCCAGCAGCTCGCAGGGGGCGAACACTGAAGCTTTCTTT,CASSSQGANTEAFF,TRBD1,TRBJ1-1,14,NA,TRBV7-9
TGCAGCGTTGACAGGGCGGTAGATACGCAGTATTTT,CSVDRAVDTQYF,NA,TRBJ2-3,12,NA,TRBV29-1
TGTGCCAGCAGCTTAGGTGGAAGTCGCACAGATACGCAGTATTTT,CASSLGGSRTDTQYF,NA,TRBJ2-3,15,NA,TRBV7-3
TGTGCCAGCAGCAAGGGACAGGGCTTTGGAGCCTACGAGCAGTACTTC,CASSKGQGFGAYEQYF,NA,TRBJ2-7,16,NA,TRBV21-1
TGTGCCAGTAGTCCCCAGGGCAGCCTCTATGGCGGCTACACCTTC,CASSPQGSLYGGYTF,NA,TRBJ1-2,15,once,TRBV19
TGTGCCTGGAGTGTAAGGGTTGGCAGGGGGCGTCCAGATACGCAGTATTTT,CAWSVRVGRGRPDTQYF,TRBD1,TRBJ2-3,17,once,TRBV30
TGTGCCAGCTTGGGGGACCAAAAACCCGGTGAAGCTTTCTTT,CASLGDQKPGEAFF,NA,TRBJ1-1,14,NA,TRBV13
TGTGCCAGCAGGTACAGAGCAACTAATGAAAAACTGTTTTTT,CASRYRATNEKLFF,NA,TRBJ1-4,14,NA,TRBV5-6
TGTGCCAGCAGTGAAACGTCAGACTATGGCTACACCTTC,CASSETSDYGYTF,NA,TRBJ1-2,13,once,TRBV6-1
TGTGCCAGCAGCTTGGTAATATTTCCCTACGAGCAGTACTTC,CASSLVIFPYEQYF,NA,TRBJ2-7,14,once,TRBV5-5
TGTGCCAGCTCACCGATGGACAGAAATCAGCCCCAGCATTTT,CASSPMDRNQPQHF,NA,TRBJ1-5,14,NA,TRBV18
TGTGCCAGCAGCCCGGACCCGCGGTCCTACGAGCAGTACTTC,CASSPDPRSYEQYF,NA,TRBJ2-7,14,NA,TRBV11-2
TGTGCCAGCAGTCCTCCGGGACTAGCGGGGAGGGAGCAGTACTTC,CASSPPGLAGREQYF,TRBD2,TRBJ2-7,15,NA,TRBV28
TGCACAACTAGCGGGAGTAACGAGCAGTACTTC,CTTSGSNEQYF,TRBD2,TRBJ2-7,11,NA,TRBV20-1
TGTGCCAGCAGTTTATCGGTGGGACAGGGCTCCTATGGCTACACCTTC,CASSLSVGQGSYGYTF,TRBD1,TRBJ1-2,16,NA,TRBV27
TGTGCCAGTAGTTATCCCTTGAGTAATTCACCCCTCCACTTT,CASSYPLSNSPLHF,NA,TRBJ1-6,14,few,TRBV19
TGTGCCAGTCCCCGGGGCCTGCCAAATTACGAGCAGTACTTC,CASPRGLPNYEQYF,NA,TRBJ2-7,14,once,TRBV6-1
TGTGCCAGCAGGAGACAGGACACAGATACGCAGTATTTT,CASRRQDTDTQYF,NA,TRBJ2-3,13,NA,TRBV6-5
TGTGCCAGTAGTATAAGGGAGGAGGGGGCGGGCACAGATACGCAGTATTTT,CASSIREEGAGTDTQYF,NA,TRBJ2-3,17,NA,TRBV19
TGTGCCAGCAGCGCCGGCCGGCCGAGTGTAATGGAGACCCAGTACTTC,CASSAGRPSVMETQYF,NA,TRBJ2-5,16,NA,TRBV5-4
TGTGCCAGCAGGCTTCGCGGGGCGATGAACACTGAAGCTTTCTTT,CASRLRGAMNTEAFF,NA,TRBJ1-1,15,NA,TRBV2